Listed below are T cell receptor beta chains from one sample, sequenced in a study of Graves' ophthalmopathy and Graves' hyperthyroidism. TCRdb re-called the multiplex PCR reads with MiXCR, one entry per CDR3 protein. Of about 640,000 distinct CDR3 sequences in the sample, just over 40% were seen once. Sequencing was performed on peripheral blood. These receptors were taken from an adult man with Graves' ophthalmopathy. The CDR3 runs from the conserved cysteine through the conserved F or W. The D gene is left open where the match is weak. Clone sizes are given selectively: once, few, many, or a class where the clone is expanded.

j_call clone_size d_call v_call cdr3_nt cdr3_aa
TRBJ2-2 many NA TRBV12-3/TRBV12-4 TGTGCCAGCGGTACAAGTACCGGGGAGCTGTTTTTT CASGTSTGELFF
TRBJ2-7 many TRBD2 TRBV7-3 TGTGCCAGCAGCGTCGGCTCTAGCGGGAGCTACGAGCAGTACTTC CASSVGSSGSYEQYF
TRBJ1-3 NA TRBD1 TRBV10-3 TGTGCCAGCAGTTACGGGGACAGGGGGTTTATAAGGGGAAACACCATATATTTT CASSYGDRGFIRGNTIYF
TRBJ2-1 few TRBD2 TRBV7-2 TGTGCCAGCAGCTTGGCGGGAGAGCTCTACAATGAGCAGTTCTTC CASSLAGELYNEQFF
TRBJ2-2 NA NA TRBV5-1 TGCGCCAGCAGCCGCGAGGAGCTGTTTTTT CASSREELFF
TRBJ1-3 many NA TRBV7-3 TGTGCCAGCAGCCCGCGGGGGGACGCTGGAAACACCATATATTTT CASSPRGDAGNTIYF
TRBJ1-2 NA TRBD1 TRBV2 TGTGCCAGCAGCGAAGGGGGGGACAGATACACCTTC CASSEGGDRYTF
TRBJ1-1 NA NA TRBV6-5 TGTGCCAGTAGCGGGGGCTGGGGGGACACTGAAGCTTTCTTT CASSGGWGDTEAFF
TRBJ2-3 NA NA TRBV5-1 TGCGCCAGCAGCTTCGGACCCAGCACAGATACGCAGTATTTT CASSFGPSTDTQYF
TRBJ1-2 NA NA TRBV10-3 TGTGCCAGCAGTATGACGGCCCAATCCTATGGCTACACCTTC CASSMTAQSYGYTF
TRBJ1-2 few TRBD1 TRBV13 TGTGCCAGCAGCCGGAAAGGACAGGGTCCTCTCTATGGCTACACCTTC CASSRKGQGPLYGYTF
TRBJ1-2 many TRBD1 TRBV5-8 TGTGCCAGCAGCCCGGGACAGGGGGCGCCTGGCTACACCTTC CASSPGQGAPGYTF
TRBJ2-5 NA TRBD1 TRBV9 TGTGCCAGCAGCCGTACAGGGGGCGCGGAGACCCAGTACTTC CASSRTGGAETQYF
TRBJ2-2 few NA TRBV5-5 TGTGCCAGCAGCTTGGCGGTCCACACCGGGGAGCTGTTTTTT CASSLAVHTGELFF
TRBJ2-7 many NA TRBV19 TGTGCCAGTAGTATTGGGGACGGACTGGCTGAGCAGTACTTC CASSIGDGLAEQYF
TRBJ2-6 NA NA TRBV5-4 TGTGCCAGCAGCTTGGGAGTGTCTCGGCGCTCTGGGGCCAACGTCCTGACTTTC CASSLGVSRRSGANVLTF
TRBJ2-7 NA NA TRBV5-5 TGTGCCAGCAGCTTGGTTGGTGGGGGCGCCTCCTACGAGCAGTACTTC CASSLVGGGASYEQYF
TRBJ1-2 NA TRBD1 TRBV5-6 TGTGCCAGCAGCCAACAGGGGTACTATGGCTACACCTTC CASSQQGYYGYTF
TRBJ1-6 NA NA TRBV4-3 TGCGCCAGCAGCCAAGATGGGAGCTCCTATAATTCACCCCTCCACTTT CASSQDGSSYNSPLHF
TRBJ2-7 many NA TRBV7-9 TGTGCCAGCAGCCCCTCGGTCGAGCAGTACTTC CASSPSVEQYF
TRBJ1-3 NA NA TRBV10-3 TGTGCCATCAGTTACTCGGCAGCCAACTCTGGAAACACCATATATTTT CAISYSAANSGNTIYF
TRBJ2-3 few NA TRBV7-2 TGTGCCAGCAGCCTAACTCCCGCCCCCGGGGATACGCAGTATTTT CASSLTPAPGDTQYF
TRBJ1-6 NA TRBD1 TRBV7-9 TGTGCCAGCTTAGCGGGCACGACAGGGGCCGGCTCACCCCTCCACTTT CASLAGTTGAGSPLHF
TRBJ1-3 few NA TRBV4-2 TGTGCCAGCAGCCAAGATGGGCGCAGAGCTCCTGGAAACACCATATATTTT CASSQDGRRAPGNTIYF
TRBJ1-6 many TRBD1 TRBV7-6 TGTGCCAGCAGCTTAGGACAGGGGATGTCACCCCTCCACTTT CASSLGQGMSPLHF
TRBJ2-2 few TRBD2 TRBV11-1 TGTGCCAGCAGCTTAGAACCCAGCGGGATGAACACCGGGGAGCTGTTTTTT CASSLEPSGMNTGELFF
TRBJ1-5 many NA TRBV25-1 TGTGCCAGCAGTCAAGGGTACGCAGAGCCCCAGCATTTT CASSQGYAEPQHF
TRBJ1-1 many NA TRBV7-9 TGTGCCAGCAGCTTTTCTGCGAACACTGAAGCTTTCTTT CASSFSANTEAFF
TRBJ1-5 NA NA TRBV2 TGTGCCAGCAGCGTGGAGGGTGTGGGCTACGAGCATTTT CASSVEGVGYEHF
TRBJ2-7 few NA TRBV7-2 TGCGCCAGCAGCCGCCTTATAGTTTCCAGCAGCTCCTACGAGCAGTACTTC CASSRLIVSSSSYEQYF
TRBJ2-7 NA NA TRBV10-3 TGTGCCATCAGTTACGTTGGGGTGGGAGAGCAGTACTTC CAISYVGVGEQYF
TRBJ2-5 NA TRBD1 TRBV6-1 TGTGCCAGCGGGGGCAGGGGGCAGGAGGAGACCCAGTACTTC CASGGRGQEETQYF
TRBJ2-2 many NA TRBV9 TGTGCCAGCAGTCCCGGGACTTCCGGGGAGCTGTTTTTT CASSPGTSGELFF
TRBJ1-1 many TRBD1 TRBV19 TGTGCCAGTAACCGACAGGGGGCCATTACTGAAGCTTTCTTT CASNRQGAITEAFF
TRBJ1-1 NA TRBD1 TRBV11-2 TGTGCCAGCAGCCCTATTCAGGGGGAGGAGAACACTGAAGCTTTCTTT CASSPIQGEENTEAFF
TRBJ1-2 NA TRBD1 TRBV6-5 TGTGCCAGCAGCAAAGACAGGGCCGCTCCCAACTATGGCTACACCTTC CASSKDRAAPNYGYTF
TRBJ2-7 many NA TRBV5-8 TGTGCCAGCAGCTTGCTGCGGCGGAGGGGACACGAGCAGTACTTC CASSLLRRRGHEQYF
TRBJ2-2 NA TRBD1 TRBV29-1 TGCAGCTTAGCCCTGACACAGGGGCCGAACACCGGGGAGCTGTTTTTT CSLALTQGPNTGELFF
TRBJ1-4 many NA TRBV11-2 TGTGCCAGCACCTCCTTCTCTCCAGGGGATGCTAATGAAAAACTGTTTTTT CASTSFSPGDANEKLFF
TRBJ2-5 NA NA TRBV30 TGTGCCTGGAAGCGGGTAGAGACCCAGTACTTC CAWKRVETQYF
TRBJ1-5 NA NA TRBV20-1 TGCAGTGCTAGAAGAGGTTATAGCAATCAGCCCCAGCATTTT CSARRGYSNQPQHF
TRBJ1-2 many TRBD1 TRBV10-3 TGTGCCAGCAGTGACAGCCGGGACAGGGAGTTTGGCTACACCTTC CASSDSRDREFGYTF
TRBJ1-4 NA NA TRBV7-9 TGTGCCAGCAGCCCAACGATGGATACCGAAAAACTGTTTTTT CASSPTMDTEKLFF
TRBJ1-3 many NA TRBV29-1 TGCAGCGCCCAGCGGGGGCTGACTGGAAACACCATATATTTT CSAQRGLTGNTIYF
TRBJ2-5 NA NA TRBV9 TGTGCCAGCAGCCAAGTTGGGACAGAGACCCAGTACTTC CASSQVGTETQYF
TRBJ1-1 NA NA TRBV18 TGTGCCAGCTCACCACGCCAAAACAGGGAGAACACTGAAGCTTTCTTT CASSPRQNRENTEAFF
TRBJ1-2 NA TRBD1 TRBV10-3 TGTGCCAGCAGTTTGACAGGGGATAAAGGCTATGGCTACACCTTC CASSLTGDKGYGYTF
TRBJ1-2 many NA TRBV20-1 TGCAGTGCTAGAGAGCCCCCCAGTGGCTACACCTTC CSAREPPSGYTF
TRBJ2-3 NA TRBD1 TRBV10-3 TGTGCCATCAGTGACGGCTTCGACAGGGGCACAGATACGCAGTATTTT CAISDGFDRGTDTQYF
TRBJ2-7 many NA TRBV7-9 TGTGCCAGCAGATTACAACAGGACTCTACCTACGAGCAGTACTTC CASRLQQDSTYEQYF
TRBJ1-1 few NA TRBV5-1 TGTGCCAGCAGCTTGTTTCCAGTCCAGAACACTGAAGCTTTCTTT CASSLFPVQNTEAFF
TRBJ2-5 NA NA TRBV12-3/TRBV12-4 TGTGCCAGCAGTTCATACCGACTAAAAGGCCAAGAGACCCAGTACTTC CASSSYRLKGQETQYF
TRBJ1-1 NA NA TRBV13 TGTGCCAGCAGCTTAGTTAGGGTGAGACACACTGAAGCTTTCTTT CASSLVRVRHTEAFF
TRBJ1-2 NA TRBD1 TRBV29-1 TGCAGCGCTGACGGACAGGGGGACTATGGCTACACCTTC CSADGQGDYGYTF
TRBJ2-7 many NA TRBV24-1 TGTGCCACCAGTGATTCCGGCGTCGAGCAGTACTTC CATSDSGVEQYF
TRBJ1-4 NA NA TRBV20-1 TGCAGTGCTAGTAGGGCAGCAACTAATGAAAAACTGTTTTTT CSASRAATNEKLFF
TRBJ2-2 many NA TRBV7-7 TGTGCCAGCAGCCCCATGGGGAGCACCGGGGAGCTGTTTTTT CASSPMGSTGELFF